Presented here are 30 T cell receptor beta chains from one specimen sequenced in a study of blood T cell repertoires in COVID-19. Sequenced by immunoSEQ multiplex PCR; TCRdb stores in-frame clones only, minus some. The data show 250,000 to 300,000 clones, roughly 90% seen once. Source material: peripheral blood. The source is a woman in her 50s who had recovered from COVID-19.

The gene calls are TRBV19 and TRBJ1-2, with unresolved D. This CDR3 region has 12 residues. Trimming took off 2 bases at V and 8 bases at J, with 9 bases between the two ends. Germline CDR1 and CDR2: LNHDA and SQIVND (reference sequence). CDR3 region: CASSISREGYTF. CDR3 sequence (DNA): TGTGCCAGTAGTATATCGAGGGAAGGCTACACCTTC.

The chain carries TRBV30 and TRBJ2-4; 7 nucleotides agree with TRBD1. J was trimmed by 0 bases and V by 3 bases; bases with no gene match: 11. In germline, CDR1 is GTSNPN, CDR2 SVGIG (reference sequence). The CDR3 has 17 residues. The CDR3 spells CAWRASGGNLAKNIQYF. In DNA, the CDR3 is TGTGCCTGGAGAGCCTCAGGGGGAAACCTAGCCAAAAACATTCAGTACTTC. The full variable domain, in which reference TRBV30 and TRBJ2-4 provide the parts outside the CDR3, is SQTIHQWPATLVQPVGSPLSLECTVEGTSNPNLYWYRQAAGRGLQLLFYSVGIGQISSEVPQNLSASRPQDRQFILSSKKLLLSDSGFYLCAWRASGGNLAKNIQYFGAGTRLSVL.

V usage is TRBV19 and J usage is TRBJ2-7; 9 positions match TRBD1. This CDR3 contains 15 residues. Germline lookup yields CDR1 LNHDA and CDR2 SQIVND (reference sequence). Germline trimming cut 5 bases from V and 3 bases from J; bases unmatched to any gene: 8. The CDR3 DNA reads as TGTGCCAGTAGTTTACAGGGGGCGCCTCACTACGAGCAGTACTTC. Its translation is CASSLQGAPHYEQYF.

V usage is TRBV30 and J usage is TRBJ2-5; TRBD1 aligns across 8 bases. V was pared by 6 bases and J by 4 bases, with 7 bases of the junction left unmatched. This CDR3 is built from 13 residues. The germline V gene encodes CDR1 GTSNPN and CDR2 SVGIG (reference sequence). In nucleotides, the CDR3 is TGTGCCTGTCCGACAGGGGCGGGAGAGACCCAGTACTTC. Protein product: CACPTGAGETQYF.

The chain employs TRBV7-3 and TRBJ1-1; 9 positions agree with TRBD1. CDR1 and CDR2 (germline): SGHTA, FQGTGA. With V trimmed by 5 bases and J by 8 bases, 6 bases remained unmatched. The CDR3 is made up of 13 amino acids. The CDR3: CASSTQQGAEAFF. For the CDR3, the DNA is TGTGCCAGCAGCACACAACAGGGGGCAGAAGCTTTCTTT.

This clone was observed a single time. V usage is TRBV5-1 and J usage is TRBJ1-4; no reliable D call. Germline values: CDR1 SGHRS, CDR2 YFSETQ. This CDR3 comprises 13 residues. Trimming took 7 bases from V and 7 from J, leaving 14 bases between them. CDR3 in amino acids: CASHSGYSEKLFF. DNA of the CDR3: TGCGCCAGCCACTCGGGGTATAGTGAAAAACTGTTTTTT. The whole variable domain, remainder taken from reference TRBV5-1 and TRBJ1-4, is KAGVTQTPRYLIKTRGQQVTLSCSPISGHRSVSWYQQTPGQGLQFLFEYFSETQRNKGNFPGRFSGRQFSNSRSEMNVSTLELGDSALYLCASHSGYSEKLFFGSGTQLSVL.

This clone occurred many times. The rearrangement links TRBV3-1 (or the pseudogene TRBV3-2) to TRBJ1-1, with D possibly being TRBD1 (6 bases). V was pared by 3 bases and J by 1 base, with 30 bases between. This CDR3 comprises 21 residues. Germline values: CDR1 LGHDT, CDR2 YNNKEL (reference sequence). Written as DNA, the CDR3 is TGTGCCAGCAGCCATCCCAGACTGACAGGAACGGAGGATGAAAGGAACACTGAAGCTTTCTTT. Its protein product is CASSHPRLTGTEDERNTEAFF.

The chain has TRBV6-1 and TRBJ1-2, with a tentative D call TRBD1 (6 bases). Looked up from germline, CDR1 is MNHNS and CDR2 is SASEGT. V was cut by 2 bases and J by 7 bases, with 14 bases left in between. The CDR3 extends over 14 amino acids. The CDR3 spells CASSEMRKGVGYTF. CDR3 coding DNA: TGTGCCAGCAGTGAAATGAGAAAGGGGGTTGGCTACACCTTC.

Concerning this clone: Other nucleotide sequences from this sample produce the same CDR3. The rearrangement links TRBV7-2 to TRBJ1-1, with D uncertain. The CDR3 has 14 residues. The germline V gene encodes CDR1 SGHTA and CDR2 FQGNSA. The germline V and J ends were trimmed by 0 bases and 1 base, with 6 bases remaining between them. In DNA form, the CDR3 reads TGTGCCAGCAGCTTAGCGGCAGGGAACACTGAAGCTTTCTTT. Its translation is CASSLAAGNTEAFF.

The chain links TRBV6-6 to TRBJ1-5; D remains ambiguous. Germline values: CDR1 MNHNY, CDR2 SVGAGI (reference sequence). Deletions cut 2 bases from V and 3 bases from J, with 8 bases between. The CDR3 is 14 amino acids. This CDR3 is CASSYEGSNQPQHF. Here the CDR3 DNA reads TGTGCCAGCAGTTACGAGGGTTCCAATCAGCCCCAGCATTTT.

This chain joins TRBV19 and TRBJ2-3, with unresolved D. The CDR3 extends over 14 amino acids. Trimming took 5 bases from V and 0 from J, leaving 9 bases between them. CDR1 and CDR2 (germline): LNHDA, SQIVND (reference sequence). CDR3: CASSQQPSTDTQYF. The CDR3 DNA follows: TGTGCCAGTAGTCAACAACCTAGCACAGATACGCAGTATTTT.

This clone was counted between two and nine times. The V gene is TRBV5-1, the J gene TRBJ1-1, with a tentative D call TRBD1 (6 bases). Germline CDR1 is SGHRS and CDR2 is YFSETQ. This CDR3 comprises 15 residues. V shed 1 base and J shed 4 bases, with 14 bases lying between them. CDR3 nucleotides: TGCGCCAGCAGCTTGAACACAGGGATGGGCACTGAAGCTTTCTTT. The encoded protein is CASSLNTGMGTEAFF.

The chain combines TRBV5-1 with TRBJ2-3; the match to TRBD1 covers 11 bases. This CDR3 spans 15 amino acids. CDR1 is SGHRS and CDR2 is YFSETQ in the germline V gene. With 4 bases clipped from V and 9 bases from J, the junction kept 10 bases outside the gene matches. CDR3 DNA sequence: TGCGCCAGCAGCGGAGCCGGACAGGGGGCGGGGACGCAGTATTTT. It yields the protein CASSGAGQGAGTQYF.

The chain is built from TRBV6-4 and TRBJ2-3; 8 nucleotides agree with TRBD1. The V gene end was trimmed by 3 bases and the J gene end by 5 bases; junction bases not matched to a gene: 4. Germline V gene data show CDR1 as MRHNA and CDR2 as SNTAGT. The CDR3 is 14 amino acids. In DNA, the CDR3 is TGTGCCAGCAGTGAATCAGGGGGCCGAGATACGCAGTATTTT. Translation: CASSESGGRDTQYF.

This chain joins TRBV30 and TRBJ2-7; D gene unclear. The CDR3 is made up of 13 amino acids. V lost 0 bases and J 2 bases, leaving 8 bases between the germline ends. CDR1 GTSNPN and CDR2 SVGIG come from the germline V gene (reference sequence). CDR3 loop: CAWSVHGTYEQYF. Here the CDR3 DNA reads TGTGCCTGGAGTGTACATGGTACCTACGAGCAGTACTTC.

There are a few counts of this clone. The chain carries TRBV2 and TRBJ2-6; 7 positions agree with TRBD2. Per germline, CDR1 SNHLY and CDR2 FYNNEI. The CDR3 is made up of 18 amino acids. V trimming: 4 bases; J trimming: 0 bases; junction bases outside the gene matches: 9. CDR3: CASSGLSGGPSGANVLTF. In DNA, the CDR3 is TGTGCCAGCAGTGGTCTCTCGGGGGGACCCTCTGGGGCCAACGTCCTGACTTTC.

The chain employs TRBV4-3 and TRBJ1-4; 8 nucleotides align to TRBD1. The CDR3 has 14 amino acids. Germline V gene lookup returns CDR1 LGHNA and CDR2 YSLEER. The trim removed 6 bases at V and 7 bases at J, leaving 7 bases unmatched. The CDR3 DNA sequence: TGCGCCAGCAGTCCACAGGGGGTAGGTGAAAAACTGTTTTTT. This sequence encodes CASSPQGVGEKLFF.

The CDR3 DNA is TGTGCCAGCAGCCCGCGCGGGGGGGTCTCCTACAATGAGCAGTTCTTC. Translating it yields CASSPRGGVSYNEQFF. The chain combines TRBV6-4 with TRBJ2-1; 9 nucleotides match TRBD2. The CDR3 runs to 16 residues. Germline assignment: CDR1 MRHNA and CDR2 SNTAGT. Trimming cost V 6 bases and J 0 bases; bases outside gene matches: 6.

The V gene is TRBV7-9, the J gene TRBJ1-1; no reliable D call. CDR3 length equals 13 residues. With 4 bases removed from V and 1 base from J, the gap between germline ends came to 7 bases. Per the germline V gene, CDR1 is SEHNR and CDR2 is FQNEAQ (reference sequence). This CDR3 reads CASSWETNTEAFF. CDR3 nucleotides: TGTGCCAGCAGCTGGGAGACGAACACTGAAGCTTTCTTT.

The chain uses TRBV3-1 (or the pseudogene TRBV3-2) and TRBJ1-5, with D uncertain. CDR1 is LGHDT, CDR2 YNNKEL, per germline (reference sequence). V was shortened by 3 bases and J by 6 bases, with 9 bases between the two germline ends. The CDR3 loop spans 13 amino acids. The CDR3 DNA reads TGTGCCAGCAGCCATACGGGAGGTCAGCCCCAGCATTTT. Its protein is CASSHTGGQPQHF.

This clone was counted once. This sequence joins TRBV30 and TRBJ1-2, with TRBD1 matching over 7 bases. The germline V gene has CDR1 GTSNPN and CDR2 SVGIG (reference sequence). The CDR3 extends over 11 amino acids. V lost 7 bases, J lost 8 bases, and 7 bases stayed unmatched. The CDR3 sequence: CASETGLGYTF. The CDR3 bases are TGTGCCTCTGAGACAGGGCTCGGCTACACCTTC.

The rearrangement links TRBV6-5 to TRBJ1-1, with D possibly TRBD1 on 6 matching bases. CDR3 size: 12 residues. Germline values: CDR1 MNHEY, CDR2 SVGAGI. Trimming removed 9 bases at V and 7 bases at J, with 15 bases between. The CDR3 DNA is TGTGCCAGTGGTAACAGGGCTAGTGAAGCTTTCTTT. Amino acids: CASGNRASEAFF.

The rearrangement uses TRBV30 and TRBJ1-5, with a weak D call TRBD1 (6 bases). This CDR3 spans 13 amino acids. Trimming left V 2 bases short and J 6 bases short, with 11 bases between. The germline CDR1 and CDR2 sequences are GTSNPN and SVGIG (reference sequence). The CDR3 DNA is TGTGCCTGGAGTCCTGGACAGCTTCAGCCCCAGCATTTT. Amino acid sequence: CAWSPGQLQPQHF.

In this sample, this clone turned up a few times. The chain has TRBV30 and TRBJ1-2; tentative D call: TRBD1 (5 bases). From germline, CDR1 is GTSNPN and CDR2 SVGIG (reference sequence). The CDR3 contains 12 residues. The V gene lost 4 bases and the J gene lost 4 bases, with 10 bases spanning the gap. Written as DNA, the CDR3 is TGTGCCTGGACTCGTGGGGCCTATGGCTACACCTTC. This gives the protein CAWTRGAYGYTF.

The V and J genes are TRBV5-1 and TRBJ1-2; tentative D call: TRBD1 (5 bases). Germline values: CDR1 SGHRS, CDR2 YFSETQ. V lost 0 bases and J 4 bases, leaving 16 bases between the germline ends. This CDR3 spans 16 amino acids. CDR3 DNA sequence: TGCGCCAGCAGCTTGGGTCCCGACAGTCGGGCCTATGGCTACACCTTC. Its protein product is CASSLGPDSRAYGYTF.

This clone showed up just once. The CDR3, as DNA: TGTGCCAGCAGCGTCACCGGGACAGGGGCGCTGGATGGCTACACCTTC. Residues: CASSVTGTGALDGYTF. The chain joins TRBV9 to TRBJ1-2; 10 bases are a match to TRBD1. Losses at the gene ends were 2 bases for V and 6 bases for J; bases not matched to a gene: 10. This CDR3 is 16 amino acids long. Germline V gene lookup returns CDR1 SGDLS and CDR2 YYNGEE.

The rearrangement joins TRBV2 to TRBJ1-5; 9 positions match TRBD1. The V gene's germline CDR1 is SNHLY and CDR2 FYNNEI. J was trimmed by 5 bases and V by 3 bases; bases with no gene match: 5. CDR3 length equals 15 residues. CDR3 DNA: TGTGCCAGCAGTGAGGGGGGGACAGGGCATCAGCCCCAGCATTTT. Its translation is CASSEGGTGHQPQHF.

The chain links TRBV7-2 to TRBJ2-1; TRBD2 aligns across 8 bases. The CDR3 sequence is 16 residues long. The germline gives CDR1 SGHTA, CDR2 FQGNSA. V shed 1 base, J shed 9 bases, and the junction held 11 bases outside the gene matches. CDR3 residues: CASSLVGTSHHSEQFF. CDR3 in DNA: TGTGCCAGCAGCTTAGTCGGGACTAGTCACCATAGTGAGCAGTTCTTC.

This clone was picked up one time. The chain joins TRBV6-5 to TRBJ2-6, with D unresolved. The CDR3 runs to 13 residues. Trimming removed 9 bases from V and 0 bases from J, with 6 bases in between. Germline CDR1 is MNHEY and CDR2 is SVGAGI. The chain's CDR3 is CASFISGANVLTF. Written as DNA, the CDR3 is TGTGCCAGTTTCATCTCTGGGGCCAACGTCCTGACTTTC.

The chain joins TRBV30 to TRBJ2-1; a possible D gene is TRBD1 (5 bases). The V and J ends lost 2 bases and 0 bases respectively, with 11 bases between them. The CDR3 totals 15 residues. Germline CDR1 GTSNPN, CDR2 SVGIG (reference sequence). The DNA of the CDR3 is TGTGCCTGGAGTCACAGGTCCAGCTCCTACAATGAGCAGTTCTTC. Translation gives CAWSHRSSSYNEQFF.